This T cell receptor (beta chain) derives from a study of T cell responses to AZD1222 COVID-19 vaccine. Clones were read by immunoSEQ multiplex PCR, and TCRdb kept only the in-frame ones, dropping some. The data show some 130,000 clones, about nine tenths seen once. Trimming cost V 7 bases and J 2 bases, with 15 bases left between them. CDR1 WSHSY and CDR2 SAAADI come from the germline V gene. The CDR3 runs 16 residues. The TCR sequence derives from an adult in good health. The rearrangement links TRBV10-2 to TRBJ1-6; D not certain. Sequenced material: peripheral blood, taken on day 0 of AZD1222 vaccination. CDR3 sequence reads: CASTKARGTYNSPLHF. The CDR3 region has the DNA TGCGCCAGCACCAAGGCCCGGGGAACCTATAATTCACCCCTCCACTTT.